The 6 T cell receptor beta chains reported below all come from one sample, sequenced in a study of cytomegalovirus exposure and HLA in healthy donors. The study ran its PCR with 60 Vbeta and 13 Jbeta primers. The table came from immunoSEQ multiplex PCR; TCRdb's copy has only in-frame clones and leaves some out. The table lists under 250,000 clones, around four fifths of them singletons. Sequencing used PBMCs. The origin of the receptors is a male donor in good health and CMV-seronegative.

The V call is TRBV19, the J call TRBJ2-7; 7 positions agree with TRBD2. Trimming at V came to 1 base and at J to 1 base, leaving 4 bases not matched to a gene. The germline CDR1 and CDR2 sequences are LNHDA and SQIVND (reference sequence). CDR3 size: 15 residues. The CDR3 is CASSIGSGLSYEQYF. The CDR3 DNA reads TGTGCCAGTAGTATAGGTAGCGGGCTATCCTACGAGCAGTACTTC.

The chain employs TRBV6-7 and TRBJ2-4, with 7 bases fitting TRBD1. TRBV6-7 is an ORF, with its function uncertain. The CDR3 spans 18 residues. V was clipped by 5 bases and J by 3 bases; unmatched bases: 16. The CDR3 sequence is CASSPLSLRQGSKNIQYF. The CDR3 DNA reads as TGTGCCAGCAGTCCCCTGTCCTTGAGACAGGGAAGCAAAAACATTCAGTACTTC.

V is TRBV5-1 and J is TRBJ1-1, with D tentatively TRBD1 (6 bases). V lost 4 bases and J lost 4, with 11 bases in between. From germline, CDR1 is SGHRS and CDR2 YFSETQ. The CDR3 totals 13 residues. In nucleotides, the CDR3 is TGCGCCAGCAGCCGGGACATCTCCACTGAAGCTTTCTTT. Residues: CASSRDISTEAFF.

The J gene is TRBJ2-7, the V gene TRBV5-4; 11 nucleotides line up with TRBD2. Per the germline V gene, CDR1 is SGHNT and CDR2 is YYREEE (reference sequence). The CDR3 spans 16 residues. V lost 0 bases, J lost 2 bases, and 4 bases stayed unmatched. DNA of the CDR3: TGTGCCAGCAGCTTGGATCTAGCGGGGGGAACCTACGAGCAGTACTTC. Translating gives CASSLDLAGGTYEQYF. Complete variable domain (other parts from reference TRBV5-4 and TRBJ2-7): ETGVTQSPTHLIKTRGQQVTLRCSSQSGHNTVSWYQQALGQGPQFIFQYYREEENGRGNFPPRFSGLQFPNYSSELNVNALELDDSALYLCASSLDLAGGTYEQYFGPGTRLTVT.

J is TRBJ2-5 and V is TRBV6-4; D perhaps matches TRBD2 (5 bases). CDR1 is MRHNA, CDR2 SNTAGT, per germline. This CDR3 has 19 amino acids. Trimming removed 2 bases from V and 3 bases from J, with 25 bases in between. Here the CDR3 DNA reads TGTGCCAGCAGTGACCAACGGGCCGTGGCGGTTCCCGGGAAAGAGACCCAGTACTTC. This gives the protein CASSDQRAVAVPGKETQYF.

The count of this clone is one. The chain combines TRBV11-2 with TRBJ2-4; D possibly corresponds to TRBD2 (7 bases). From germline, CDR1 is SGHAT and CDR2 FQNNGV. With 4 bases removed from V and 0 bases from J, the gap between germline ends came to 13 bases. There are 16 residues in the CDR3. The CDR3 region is CASSYGGGEAKNIQYF. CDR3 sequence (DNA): TGTGCCAGCAGCTATGGAGGGGGGGAAGCCAAAAACATTCAGTACTTC.